What follows are 7 T cell receptor beta chains derived from one specimen sequenced in a study of blood T cell repertoires in COVID-19. The data were produced by immunoSEQ multiplex PCR, yet TCRdb's version contains in-frame clones alone and is incomplete. The sample gives about 220,000 clones, 80% to 90% of which show up once; around 20% is in the top ten. Material: peripheral blood. These receptors came from a man younger than 40 with active or convalescent COVID-19.

This chain links TRBV11-2 with TRBJ1-4, with 9 nucleotides matching TRBD1. The CDR3 consists of 14 residues. Trimming removed 5 bases from V and 8 bases from J; junction bases left unmatched: 6. Germline CDR1 SGHAT, CDR2 FQNNGV. CDR3 sequence: CASSRGQGQEKLFF. DNA for the CDR3: TGTGCCAGCAGCCGTGGACAGGGGCAGGAAAAACTGTTTTTT.

This clone showed up just once. The rearrangement joins TRBV18 to TRBJ2-7, with TRBD1 identical over 8 bases. Germline V gene sequence: CDR1 KGHSH, CDR2 LQKENI. CDR3 size: 15 residues. The V gene end was trimmed by 2 bases and the J gene end by 6 bases; junction bases not matched to a gene: 9. In DNA form, the CDR3 reads TGTGCCAGCTCACCAACGACCGGGACAGGATCCGAGCAGTACTTC. Translated: CASSPTTGTGSEQYF.

This clone has more than one count but fewer than ten. This chain links TRBV7-2 with TRBJ1-1; D may be TRBD1 (5 bases). Trimming shortened V by 5 bases and J by 4 bases, and 23 bases separated the two germline ends. Germline V lookup: CDR1 SGHTA, CDR2 FQGNSA. This CDR3 comprises 17 residues. This chain's CDR3 is CASSLRFQGLKGTEAFF. The DNA of the CDR3 is TGTGCCAGCAGCCTCAGGTTCCAGGGTCTTAAGGGCACTGAAGCTTTCTTT.

A few counts support this clone. V is TRBV2 and J is TRBJ2-1; 11 positions agree with TRBD2. The V segment lost 1 base and the J segment 5 bases; nucleotides outside the gene matches: 1. Germline CDR1 reads SNHLY; CDR2 reads FYNNEI. The CDR3 covers 15 residues. The CDR3 reads CASSEVLAGDNEQFF. The CDR3 DNA is TGTGCCAGCAGTGAAGTACTAGCGGGGGACAATGAGCAGTTCTTC.

The J gene is TRBJ1-1, the V gene TRBV4-1; possible D gene TRBD1, 5 bases. The germline V gene encodes CDR1 MGHRA and CDR2 YSYEKL. V was shortened by 4 bases and J by 5 bases, with 11 bases between the two germline ends. CDR3 size: 13 residues. CDR3 residues: CASSPSRGTEAFF. In nucleotides, the CDR3 is TGCGCCAGCAGCCCCAGTCGGGGGACTGAAGCTTTCTTT.

This clone was counted a single time. V is TRBV4-3 and J is TRBJ1-2; D not resolved. Germline assignment: CDR1 LGHNA and CDR2 YSLEER. The CDR3 runs 16 residues. With 1 base removed from V and 7 bases from J, the gap between germline ends came to 19 bases. CDR3 nucleotide sequence: TGCGCCAGCAGCCAAGCCTTTACGGGATACGAACTTGGCTACACCTTC. Residues: CASSQAFTGYELGYTF.

The rearrangement uses TRBV10-1 and TRBJ2-1, with 9 bases matching TRBD2. The CDR3 consists of 15 residues. V shed 10 bases and J 5 bases; nucleotides not matched to a gene: 12. Germline lookup yields CDR1 WNHNN and CDR2 SYGVQD (reference sequence). The CDR3 protein is CANPLGGGADNEQFF. The DNA for the CDR3 is TGCGCCAACCCCCTGGGCGGGGGGGCCGACAATGAGCAGTTCTTC.